This T cell receptor (beta chain) stems from a study of T cells in Graves' hyperthyroidism and ophthalmopathy. Study background: At initial diagnosis, before any treatment had begun, peripheral blood was obtained.

The CDR3 covers 15 residues. Germline loops: CDR1 MGHRA, CDR2 YSYEKL. The V and J ends lost 1 base and 8 bases, in that order; junction bases with no gene match: 5. Authors of the study amplified TCR beta CDR3 regions from RNA transcripts. TCR CDR3 underwent first-round RT-PCR with the HTBI primer set. TCRdb called the multiplex PCR reads again in MiXCR, with one record for every CDR3 protein. The sample carries approximately 620,000 distinct CDR3 sequences, 14% recorded once. The chain uses TRBV4-1 and TRBJ1-4; TRBD1 agrees at 9 bases. The receptor comes from a woman in her twenties or thirties with Graves' hyperthyroidism that later progressed to Graves' ophthalmopathy. The sample comprised blood. This CDR3 reads CASSQGDRETEKLFF. CDR3 coding DNA: TGCGCCAGCAGCCAAGGGGACAGGGAGACCGAAAAACTGTTTTTT.